This section outlines one T cell receptor (beta chain) sequence together with its context. The sample is drawn from a study of blood T cell repertoires in COVID-19. Method: immunoSEQ multiplex PCR; TCRdb's copy keeps in-frame clones and lacks some. Here the sample spans 250,000 to 300,000 clones, roughly 86% being singletons. Germline V gene sequence: CDR1 MNHEY, CDR2 SVGEGT. Trimming took 6 bases from V and 4 from J, leaving 7 bases between them. The CDR3 covers 11 residues. This TCR came from a man aged 18 to 29 with active or convalescent COVID-19. The rearrangement uses TRBV6-2 or TRBV6-3 and TRBJ2-7; D not resolved. The sample was peripheral blood. CDR3 coding DNA: TGTGCCAGCAGCCTCCAGTACGAGCAGTACTTC. Its translation is CASSLQYEQYF.